The subject of this entry is one T cell receptor (beta chain). This sample is part of a study of cytomegalovirus exposure and HLA in healthy donors. Background on the study: In an earlier analysis, 90 million to 130 million unique TCR beta sequences were found from 150 million to 200 million T cells.

The length of the CDR3 is 11 residues. Germline V gives CDR1 LNHDA, CDR2 SQIVND (reference sequence). PCR used 60 Vbeta primers and 13 Jbeta primers. In the original workflow: A later analysis tallied 65 million to 85 million unique TCR beta chains, some 10 million of them shared. The repertoire was sequenced with immunoSEQ multiplex PCR; TCRdb's copy has only in-frame clones and lacks some. V and J calls and clone size are copied from that table; D and trimming were computed from the DNA. The repertoire holds around 230,000 clones, roughly 82% seen once, with around 6% in the top ten. The sample was PBMCs. The sequence was collected from a man between 35 and 55 years old in good health and CMV-seropositive. The chain joins TRBV19 to TRBJ2-2; TRBD2 aligns across 9 bases. The CDR3 nucleotides are TGTGGACTAGCGGCCACCGGGGAGCTGTTTTTT. Encoded protein: CGLAATGELFF.